This T cell receptor beta chain is from a study of OX40 agonist ivuxolimab in advanced cancers. Points from the study as a whole: The study observed clonal expansion of CD4+ and CD8+ blood T cells by week 6 at 0.1 to 3.0 mg/kg.

This clone occurred a few times. Its antigen is as yet unknown. Germline CDR1 is SNHLY and CDR2 is FYNNEI. CDR3 length: 15 amino acids. V lost 7 bases, J lost 4 bases, and 7 bases stayed unmatched. The repertoire was sequenced with immunoSEQ multiplex PCR; TCRdb's copy has only in-frame clones and lacks some. The sample comprises around 26,000 clones, about 86% of which are singletons, and approximately 31% rests with the top ten. V usage is TRBV2 and J usage is TRBJ1-1; 12 nucleotides line up with TRBD1. The source material was CD4+ or CD8+ T cells sorted from blood, sampled in a trial of the OX40 agonist ivuxolimab. The TCR originated in an adult with an advanced solid tumor such as melanoma, head and neck, liver or kidney cancer. The CDR3 region is CASTEGDRGPTEAFF. As DNA, the CDR3 is TGTGCCAGCACCGAGGGGGACAGGGGGCCCACTGAAGCTTTCTTT.